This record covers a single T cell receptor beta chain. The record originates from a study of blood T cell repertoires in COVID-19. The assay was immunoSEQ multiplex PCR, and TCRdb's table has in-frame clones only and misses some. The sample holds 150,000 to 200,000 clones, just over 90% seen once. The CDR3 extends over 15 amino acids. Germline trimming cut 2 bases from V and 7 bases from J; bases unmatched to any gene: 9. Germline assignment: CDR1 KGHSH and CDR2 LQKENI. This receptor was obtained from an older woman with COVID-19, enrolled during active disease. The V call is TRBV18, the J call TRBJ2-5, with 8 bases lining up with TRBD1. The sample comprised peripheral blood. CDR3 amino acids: CASSPRQGSQGTQYF. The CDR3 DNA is TGTGCCAGCTCACCAAGACAGGGGTCCCAGGGGACCCAGTACTTC. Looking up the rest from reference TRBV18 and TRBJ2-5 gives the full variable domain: NAGVMQNPRHLVRRRGQEARLRCSPMKGHSHVYWYRQLPEEGLKFMVYLQKENIIDESGMPKERFSAEFPKEGPSILRIQQVVRGDSAAYFCASSPRQGSQGTQYFGPGTRLLVL.